This entry concerns a single T cell receptor beta chain. Its specificity is unknown. The repertoire was sequenced with immunoSEQ multiplex PCR; TCRdb's copy has only in-frame clones and lacks some. Here the sample spans 40,000 to 60,000 clones, approximately 86% being singletons. The data derive from a study of radiotherapy plus CTLA-4 blockade in lung cancer. For the study at large: Objective response was observed in roughly 20% of patients, and disease control in 31%. Regarding the study as a whole: Early blood T cell clone dynamics, with interferon-beta, were reported to best predict response. Radiotherapy with ipilimumab was followed by blood expansion of tumor-derived clones.

Enrolled patients, whose metastatic non-small-cell lung cancer was chemo-refractory, received focal radiation plus CTLA-4 blockade with ipilimumab. The starting material was peripheral blood, obtained from a patient treated with radiotherapy plus ipilimumab. The sequence was obtained from a human donor with non-small cell lung cancer that progressed on radiotherapy plus ipilimumab. Some clones in this sample may be carry-over from other donors' samples.

The CDR3 DNA reads as TGTGCCAGCAGCCCAAGGGCAGTGGGGACAGGGGATGGGACCCAGTACTTC. It codes for CASSPRAVGTGDGTQYF. The V and J genes are TRBV27 and TRBJ2-5, with 10 bases identical to TRBD1. J gave up 7 bases and V 6 bases, and 17 bases lay outside the gene matches. Germline values: CDR1 MNHEY, CDR2 SMNVEV (reference sequence). The CDR3 length is 17 residues.